Listed below are T cell receptor beta chains from one sample, sequenced in a study of blood T cell repertoires in COVID-19. Assay used: immunoSEQ multiplex PCR; TCRdb lists only in-frame clones, some missing. The data hold about 80,000 clones, with around 88% observed a single time. The sequenced material came from peripheral blood. These receptors came from a woman older than 75 with active or convalescent COVID-19. Each CDR3 is given with its conserved first and last residue. A D gene is named only where the DNA matches it firmly. Expanded clones are given a class, and other clones once, few, many or no size at all.

>TRBV2|NA|TRBJ2-7|NA
TGTGCCAGCAGTGTTCAATACGAGCAGTACTTC
CASSVQYEQYF
>TRBV6-5|many|TRBJ2-7|NA
TGTGCCAGCAGCACCGGGACACCCGACCTCTACGAGCAGTACTTC
CASSTGTPDLYEQYF
>TRBV4-3|NA|TRBJ1-2|NA
TGCGCCAGCAGCCAAGAGGCAGGCTGGGCCTATGGCTACACCTTC
CASSQEAGWAYGYTF
>TRBV9|NA|TRBJ2-2|NA
TGTGCCAGCAGCGTACAACAGCTAAACACCGGGGAGCTGTTTTTT
CASSVQQLNTGELFF
>TRBV6-5|few|TRBJ2-4|NA
TGTGCCAGCAGCTACCCGACAGGAAACATTCAGTACTTC
CASSYPTGNIQYF
>TRBV18|NA|TRBJ2-1|NA
TGTGCCAGCTCCCCCCCAGACAGAGATCCAAATGAGCAGTTCTTC
CASSPPDRDPNEQFF
>TRBV5-1|NA|TRBJ1-2|TRBD1
TGCGCCAGCAGCTTTGGGACAGACCTCTATGGCTACACCTTC
CASSFGTDLYGYTF
>TRBV7-9|NA|TRBJ2-3|NA
TGTGCCACCGGGGTCATGGGGACAGATACGCAGTATTTT
CATGVMGTDTQYF
>TRBV6-4|NA|TRBJ2-1|TRBD2
TGTGCCAGCAGTATAGCGGGGACCACGGATGAGCAGTTCTTC
CASSIAGTTDEQFF
>TRBV28|NA|TRBJ2-2|NA
TGTGCCAGCAGTTTGAGAGGACAGGGAGGGACCGGGGAGCTGTTTTTT
CASSLRGQGGTGELFF
>TRBV7-9|NA|TRBJ1-4|TRBD1
TGTGCCAGCAGCTTAGGCCGGGACAGTAATGAAAAACTGTTTTTT
CASSLGRDSNEKLFF
>TRBV6-2/TRBV6-3|NA|TRBJ2-3|NA
TGTGCCAGCAGTTCAAGGGGATACACTAGCACAGATACGCAGTATTTT
CASSSRGYTSTDTQYF
>TRBV29-1|NA|TRBJ2-2|NA
TGCAGCGTTGAAGGGAGGGTTGGGGAGCTGTTTTTT
CSVEGRVGELFF
>TRBV7-2|NA|TRBJ1-2|NA
TGTGCCAGCAGGTATTCGCAGGGGAACTATGGCTACACCTTC
CASRYSQGNYGYTF